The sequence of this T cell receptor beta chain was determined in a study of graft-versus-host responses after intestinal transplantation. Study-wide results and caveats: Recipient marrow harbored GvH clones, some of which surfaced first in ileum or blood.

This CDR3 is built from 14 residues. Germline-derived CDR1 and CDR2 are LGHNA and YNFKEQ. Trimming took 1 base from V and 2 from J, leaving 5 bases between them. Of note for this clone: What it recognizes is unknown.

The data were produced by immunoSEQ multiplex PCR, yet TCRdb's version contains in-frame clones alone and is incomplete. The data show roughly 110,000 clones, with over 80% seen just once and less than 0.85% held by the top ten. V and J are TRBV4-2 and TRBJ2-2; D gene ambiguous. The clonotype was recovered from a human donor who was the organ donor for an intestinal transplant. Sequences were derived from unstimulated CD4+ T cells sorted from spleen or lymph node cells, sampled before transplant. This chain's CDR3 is CASSQARNTGELFF. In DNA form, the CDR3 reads TGTGCCAGCAGCCAAGCCAGAAACACCGGGGAGCTGTTTTTT.